This T cell receptor (beta chain) stems from a study of blood T cell repertoires in COVID-19. Overall study: PBMCs, B-cell-depleted T cells, or T cells provided the cDNA or gDNA that made up the material.

CDR3 length: 15 amino acids. The ends lost 5 bases at V and 4 bases at J; junction bases unmatched: 4. CDR1 and CDR2 from the germline V gene are SGHTA and FQGTGA. As processed by the authors: The assay estimated nucleated cells by amplifying reference gene primers. TCRdb keeps only in-frame clones here, not all; method: immunoSEQ multiplex PCR. The V and J calls and clone size were taken over from that table, and D and trimming were inferred from the DNA. Among some 150,000 clones listed, about four fifths were seen once. The material sequenced was peripheral blood. This receptor was taken from a man aged 60 to 69 with acute or convalescent COVID-19. This chain connects TRBV7-3 to TRBJ2-2; 10 bases are a match to TRBD1. The CDR3 DNA follows: TGTGCCAGCAGCCGGACAGGGGGTTCCACCGGGGAGCTGTTTTTT. Amino acid sequence: CASSRTGGSTGELFF.